The 10 T cell receptor beta chains below were found in one sample sequenced in a study of type 1 and type 2 diabetes patients (dated by TCRdb to about 2016). The instrument was an Illumina MiSeq. For TCRbeta CDR3 amplification, the template was genomic DNA taken from the sorted T cell subsets. Multiplex PCR with 30 forward and 13 reverse primers amplified the TCRbeta CDR3 region. TCRdb redid the processing of the public reads, applying fastp at Q25 and MiXCR, and retained in-frame beta chains. When rows share a CDR3 protein, they turn into one entry using the most common DNA and genes. For this sample the table gives approximately 260,000 distinct CDR3 sequences, of which around 47% were detected only once. The ten largest clonotypes hold around 15% of the sample. The sample consisted of peripheral blood mononuclear cells (PBMCs). All receptors come from a young man with type 2 diabetes.

This rearrangement joins TRBV2 to TRBJ1-2; 9 bases line up with TRBD1. The length of the CDR3 is 16 residues. Germline lookup yields CDR1 SNHLY and CDR2 FYNNEI. V lost 8 bases, J lost 8 bases, and 18 bases stayed unmatched. The CDR3 bases are TGTGCCAGCCTAGACCCGGGACAGGGTTCGGTTGGCGGCTACACCTTC. Residues: CASLDPGQGSVGGYTF.

The gene calls are TRBV19 and TRBJ2-2; 12 nucleotides match TRBD1. The trim removed 10 bases at V and 6 bases at J, leaving 6 bases unmatched. The germline CDR1 and CDR2 sequences are LNHDA and SQIVND (reference sequence). The CDR3 spans 14 residues. CDR3 residues: CATEGQGAPGELFF. CDR3 bases: TGTGCCACCGAGGGACAGGGGGCACCCGGGGAGCTGTTTTTT.

This clonotype was counted at least ten times. J is TRBJ2-3 and V is TRBV15; maybe TRBD2 (6 bases). Trimming removed 1 base from V and 0 bases from J, with 11 bases in between. Germline V CDR1 and CDR2: LNHNV, YYDKDF (reference sequence). The CDR3 covers 16 residues. The CDR3 DNA follows: TGTGCCACCAGCAGAGCAGGAGGGGCTAGCACAGATACGCAGTATTTT. It is translated as CATSRAGGASTDTQYF. Supplemented by reference TRBV15 and TRBJ2-3, the full variable domain reads DAMVIQNPRYQVTQFGKPVTLSCSQTLNHNVMYWYQQKSSQAPKLLFHYYDKDFNNEADTPDNFQSRRPNTSFCFLDIRSPGLGDTAMYLCATSRAGGASTDTQYFGPGTRLTVL.

The V gene is TRBV5-6, the J gene TRBJ2-1; D might be TRBD2 (5 bases). The CDR3 runs to 14 residues. V was cut by 2 bases and J by 4 bases, with 10 bases left in between. The germline gives CDR1 SGHDT, CDR2 YYEEEE. CDR3 coding DNA: TGTGCCAGCAGCTTAGGACTCATATACAATGAGCAGTTCTTC. Amino acids: CASSLGLIYNEQFF. Full variable domain (remainder filled in from reference TRBV5-6 and TRBJ2-1): DAGVTQSPTHLIKTRGQQVTLRCSPKSGHDTVSWYQQALGQGPQFIFQYYEEEERQRGNFPDRFSGHQFPNYSSELNVNALLLGDSALYLCASSLGLIYNEQFFGPGTRLTVL.

The J gene is TRBJ1-6, the V gene TRBV29-1, with no clear D. CDR3 length equals 13 residues. Germline CDR1 SQVTM, CDR2 ANQGSEA. V lost 4 bases and J 9 bases, leaving 13 bases between the germline ends. CDR3: CSVALADSSPLHF. CDR3 DNA sequence: TGCAGCGTTGCCCTCGCAGATAGTTCACCCCTCCACTTT.

This clonotype was observed a few times. This chain uses TRBV7-7 with TRBJ2-5; D is undetermined. The CDR3 covers 15 residues. Germline V lookup: CDR1 SSHAT, CDR2 FNYEAQ (reference sequence). The germline V and J ends were trimmed by 1 base and 2 bases, with 11 bases remaining between them. In DNA, the CDR3 is TGTGCCAGCAGCTTAGAACCCGGACGGCAAGAGACCCAGTACTTC. Its protein product is CASSLEPGRQETQYF.

This rearrangement joins TRBV30 to TRBJ1-2; weak D call: TRBD1 (6 bases). The CDR3 length is 15 residues. Trimming cost V 0 bases and J 4 bases, with 15 bases left between them. Germline V gene sequence: CDR1 GTSNPN, CDR2 SVGIG (reference sequence). The CDR3 loop reads CAWSVQGRGAYGYTF. The CDR3 nucleotides are TGTGCCTGGAGTGTACAGGGCCGAGGGGCCTATGGCTACACCTTC.

The table lists this clonotype with a few counts. The chain carries TRBV6-6 and TRBJ1-2, with 9 bases aligning to TRBD1. The CDR3 loop spans 13 amino acids. V shed 4 bases and J 8 bases; nucleotides not matched to a gene: 5. Germline V gene lookup returns CDR1 MNHNY and CDR2 SVGAGI (reference sequence). CDR3 DNA sequence: TGTGCCAGCAGTTTACAGGGGGCGCGAGGCTACACCTTC. Translating gives CASSLQGARGYTF.

This clonotype came up a few times. The chain uses TRBV13 and TRBJ1-1; maybe TRBD1 (5 bases). CDR3 length equals 15 residues. V was shortened by 4 bases and J by 0 bases, with 12 bases between the two germline ends. Germline assignment: CDR1 PRHDT and CDR2 FYEKMQ (reference sequence). The CDR3 DNA reads TGTGCCAGCAGCTATCGACAGCGAGTGAACACTGAAGCTTTCTTT. This encodes CASSYRQRVNTEAFF.

This clonotype was detected once. The chain carries TRBV5-1 and TRBJ1-2; TRBD1 matches at 9 bases. The germline CDR1 and CDR2 sequences are SGHRS and YFSETQ. CDR3 length equals 14 residues. V shed 4 bases, J shed 4 bases, and the junction held 5 bases outside the gene matches. The CDR3 loop reads CASSTGTGIYGYTF. The CDR3 DNA sequence: TGCGCCAGCAGCACCGGGACAGGGATCTATGGCTACACCTTC. Based on the CDR3 plus reference TRBV5-1 and TRBJ1-2, the full variable domain is KAGVTQTPRYLIKTRGQQVTLSCSPISGHRSVSWYQQTPGQGLQFLFEYFSETQRNKGNFPGRFSGRQFSNSRSEMNVSTLELGDSALYLCASSTGTGIYGYTFGSGTRLTVV.